The clone carrying this T cell receptor (beta chain) showed up just once. Its target is not known. This sample stems from a study of cytomegalovirus exposure and HLA in healthy donors. PCR involved 60 Vbeta and 13 Jbeta primers. Authors' methods: Tens of millions of unique TCR beta chains, roughly 10 million shared, were counted in a later analysis. Sequenced by immunoSEQ multiplex PCR; TCRdb stores in-frame clones only, minus some. The DNA was the basis for D and trimming; V, J and clone size are from that table. The top ten hold 1.3% of the sample, which has fewer than 120,000 clones, about 73% seen once. Trimming took 2 bases from V and 4 from J; bases not matched to a gene: 5. Germline assignment: CDR1 MGHRA and CDR2 YSYEKL. The CDR3 spans 15 residues. The study's findings and limits: Most observed TCR sequences were rare, whereas some public TCRs were detected in many donors.

Sequencing was done on a sample of PBMCs. The clonotype originates from a woman aged 30 to 39 in good health and CMV-seronegative. The chain links TRBV4-1 to TRBJ2-7; 10 bases line up with TRBD2. This CDR3 is CASSQTSSGGYEQYF. The CDR3 nucleotides read TGCGCCAGCAGCCAAACTTCTAGCGGGGGATACGAGCAGTACTTC.